This T cell receptor beta chain was observed in a study of control samples from healthy donors and cancer patients. Germline CDR1 WNHNN, CDR2 SYGVQD (reference sequence). With V trimmed by 5 bases and J by 2 bases, 1 base remained unmatched. The CDR3 runs 14 residues. Only in-frame clones appear in the TCRdb table, and some are missing; sequencing was by immunoSEQ multiplex PCR. The repertoire holds around 120,000 clones, with more than 70% as singletons. Sample: blood. The TCR comes from a woman between 65 and 79 years old in good health. This chain joins TRBV10-1 and TRBJ2-7; TRBD2 matches 12 bases. The CDR3 protein is CASSSSGGAYEQYF. CDR3 DNA sequence: TGCGCCAGCAGTTCTAGCGGGGGGGCCTACGAGCAGTACTTC.